This TCR beta chain was sequenced during a study of CD8 T cells in Susac syndrome. From blood CD8+ and CD4+ T cells, TCR beta sequences were generated. The CD8+ and CD4+ T cells were isolated magnetically using a negative isolation approach, whereas the TEMRA cells were enriched by FACS. Comment on this clonotype: What it binds is unknown.

Reverse transcription used roughly 0.45 to 1 ug RNA and random hexamers. Across 54 Vbeta and 13 Jbeta, immunoSEQ multiplex PCR amplified TCR beta CDR3. TCRdb reanalysed the immunoSEQ multiplex PCR reads using MiXCR and keeps one entry per CDR3 protein. The sample carries 150,000 to 160,000 distinct CDR3 sequences, approximately 96% recorded once. Study findings and constraints: It was acknowledged in the study that its TCR sequencing and HLA analysis involved a relatively small number of individuals.

This clonotype originated in a human donor with Susac syndrome. The sample consisted of CD4+ T cells from PBMCs.

This CDR3 is CASSYRGGGANVLTF. DNA for the CDR3: TGTGCCAGCAGCTACAGGGGGGGTGGGGCCAACGTCCTGACTTTC. The V call is TRBV5-5, the J call TRBJ2-6; maybe TRBD1 (8 bases). The germline V gene has CDR1 SGHKS and CDR2 YYEKEE (reference sequence). The CDR3 runs 15 residues. Trimming removed 3 bases at V and 3 bases at J, with 10 bases between.